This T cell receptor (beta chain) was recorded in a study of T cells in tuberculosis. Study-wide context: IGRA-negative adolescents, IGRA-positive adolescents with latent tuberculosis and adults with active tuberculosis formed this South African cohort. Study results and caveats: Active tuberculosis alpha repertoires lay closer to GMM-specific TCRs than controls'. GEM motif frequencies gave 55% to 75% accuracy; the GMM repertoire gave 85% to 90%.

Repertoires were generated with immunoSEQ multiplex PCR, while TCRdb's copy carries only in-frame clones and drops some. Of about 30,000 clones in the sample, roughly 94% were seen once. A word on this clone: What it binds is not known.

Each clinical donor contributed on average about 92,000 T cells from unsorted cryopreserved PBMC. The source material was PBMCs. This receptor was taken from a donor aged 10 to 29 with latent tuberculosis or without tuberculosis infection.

The CDR3 region is CASSGGAASTDTQYF. Here the CDR3 DNA reads TGTGCCAGCTCAGGAGGAGCAGCTAGCACAGATACGCAGTATTTT. The chain joins TRBV28 to TRBJ2-3; TRBD2 is a possible D gene (5 bases). V was trimmed by 8 bases and J by 0 bases, leaving 15 bases between them. CDR3 size: 15 residues. CDR1 and CDR2 (germline): MDHEN, SYDVKM.